The present entry profiles one TCR beta chain with its context. Its antigen is not known. Germline-derived CDR1 and CDR2 are MGHRA and YSYEKL. CDR3 length: 14 residues. The V and J ends lost 0 bases and 3 bases respectively, with 8 bases between them. Primers: 60 Vbeta forward and 13 Jbeta reverse. Using immunoSEQ multiplex PCR, the repertoire was profiled, and TCRdb retains in-frame clones only, with some absent. The table shows 80,000 to 100,000 clones, with over 80% occurring only once. Donors showed nominal health when sampled, although they likely had unrecorded immune exposures. The record originates from a study of cytomegalovirus exposure and HLA in healthy donors. Study information: Falling in the Caucasian-associated ancestry cluster were less than 85% of 398 genotyped donors.

Study findings and constraints: Roughly even sequencing depth across donors was the assumption behind the presence/absence analyses. Cytomegalovirus-associated TCR beta chains were listed, numbering 164.

Sequenced input: PBMCs. The source is a female donor in good health and CMV-seropositive. The chain couples TRBV4-1 to TRBJ1-2, with D possibly TRBD1 on 6 matching bases. The CDR3 DNA reads as TGCGCCAGCAGCCAAGATTGGACAGACTATGGCTACACCTTC. Protein sequence: CASSQDWTDYGYTF.